This T cell receptor (beta chain) came from a study of T cell responses to AZD1222 COVID-19 vaccine (dated by TCRdb to the early 2020s). Broadly, across the study: A total of about 230 trial participants underwent TCR sequencing, of whom 207 received two doses of AZD1222 and roughly 25 received two doses of the MenACWY control vaccine. Trial participants were enrolled into age subgroups of 18-55, 56-69 and 70-plus years, which contained about 150, 27 and 61 TCR-sequenced participants, respectively.

Summary of the overall study and its limitations: The 56-69-year group was small, and its depth increase did not reach significance, likely because of low power. The vaccine-associated CD4 TCRs covered the entire spike protein, and the dominant responses fell in regions 160-218 and 743-854. Only five to seven AZD1222 recipients were SARS-CoV-2 seropositive at baseline, limiting conclusions about previously exposed vaccinees. Because no day 14 peak-response samples were available, the repertoires could be characterized only after the peak T cell response. Spike-specific TCR breadth and depth rose significantly after two AZD1222 doses compared with day 0 and with MenACWY recipients. Reportedly, almost half of the unique spike-specific TCRs recognized epitopes lying outside the regions that are mutated in the B.1.351 and B.1.1.7 variants. Participants were mostly white British and included more females than males, and it was suggested by the authors that clonal diversity may have been underestimated.

V sheds 2 bases and J sheds 2 bases, leaving 10 bases between their ends. From its cysteine to its phenylalanine, the CDR3 spans 14 amino acids. Left in the record is the CDR3 DNA by itself, 42 bases read in frame from the first base. Via the germline V gene (reference sequence), CDR1 is MNHEY and CDR2 SMNVEV. The CDR3 regions of human TCRbeta chains were analyzed by immunosequencing. Under the source paper's analysis protocol: Repertoire TCRs were matched against a reference library of SARS-CoV-2-specific TCRs generated with the MIRA antigen-specificity platform. Breadth meant the fraction of unique TCRs that were SARS-CoV-2-associated, whereas depth meant the fraction of total T cells that were SARS-CoV-2-associated. Each spike-specific TCR was assigned to its reactive spike region and to a CD4 or CD8 class using the MIRA data. Log10-transformed breadth and depth values were compared by one-way ANOVA with Sidak's multiple comparisons tests. The table comes from immuneACCESS by way of TCRdb, which keeps in-frame sequences with V and J called. Part of the clones is missing from these tables; in studies checked, under half for an unresolved V gene and the rest for unknown reasons. V and J calls and clone size are given by that table; D and trimming were obtained from the DNA. The sample table records tens of thousands of clones; less than 95% of these occur just once. Around 8% of the sample is taken by the ten largest.

Comment on this clone: Its target antigen remains unknown. No base quality information exists; no much larger clone differs at one position. The same CDR3 can be traced to other DNA sequences in this sample.

What the time point label conveys for this sample: about 28 days (+/-7) after the second vaccine dose. AZD1222 recipients given second doses at about 4 weeks or at about 12 weeks were pooled, since spike-specific TCR depth and breadth were not found to differ between the two schedules. The vaccinee samples were drawn from two UK trials, COV001 and COV002, one of which was a single-blind randomized controlled phase 2/3 trial testing AZD1222 (ChAdOx1 nCoV-19) in healthy adults. Trial participant PBMC samples were collected at day 0 and day 28 after the second dose for TCRbeta chain sequencing. The specimen was peripheral blood, collected 28 days after the second AZD1222 dose. This receptor was identified in an adult who received the AZD1222 COVID-19 vaccine. This chain joins TRBV27 to TRBJ2-7, with a weak D call of TRBD1 (5 bases match). CDR3 reads: CASSLGAPAYEQYF. The nucleotides read TGTGCCAGCAGTTTAGGGGCGCCGGCCTACGAGCAGTACTTC.